This entry describes one T cell receptor beta chain. The data were taken from a study of blood T cell repertoires in COVID-19. The germline gives CDR1 ENHRY, CDR2 SYGVKD. The CDR3 is 15 residues long. With V trimmed by 0 bases and J by 7 bases, 6 bases remained unmatched. Generated by immunoSEQ multiplex PCR, the TCRdb table keeps only in-frame clones and is missing some. The sample lists around 140,000 clones, roughly nine tenths occurring once. This clonotype was sampled from a human donor in a cohort sampled during active COVID-19. This chain links TRBV10-3 with TRBJ1-5; TRBD1 matches 7 bases. Sample: peripheral blood. The CDR3 spells CAISESGRGEQPQHF. CDR3 nucleotides: TGTGCCATCAGTGAGTCGGGCAGGGGGGAACAGCCCCAGCATTTT.